This T cell receptor (beta chain) was sequenced during a study of identical twins. Findings and caveats of the study: The more abundant beta clonotypes in cord blood had fewer insertions, and memory repertoires did not show this. Invariant populations such as MAIT and iNKT cells could partly muddle zero-insertion analyses.

Template switching added a universal primer binding site, and final cDNA carried unique molecular identifiers. TCRdb redid the calling of the 5' RACE reads with MiXCR, one entry per CDR3 protein. Of 1.5 million to 2 million distinct CDR3 sequences in the sample, less than 35% were seen once. This clonotype has a single count. What it recognizes is unknown. Only healthy Caucasians were enrolled as donors. Material for sequencing was cord blood. The source of this sequence is a newborn girl in good health.

As DNA, the CDR3 is TGTGCCAGCTCACCGGGGACAGGGGGCTATGAAGCTTTCTTT. Protein sequence: CASSPGTGGYEAFF. V usage is TRBV18 and J usage is TRBJ1-1; TRBD1 matches at 12 bases. The V gene's germline CDR1 is KGHSH and CDR2 LQKENI. J was trimmed by 7 bases and V by 3 bases; bases with no gene match: 3. There are 14 residues in the CDR3.